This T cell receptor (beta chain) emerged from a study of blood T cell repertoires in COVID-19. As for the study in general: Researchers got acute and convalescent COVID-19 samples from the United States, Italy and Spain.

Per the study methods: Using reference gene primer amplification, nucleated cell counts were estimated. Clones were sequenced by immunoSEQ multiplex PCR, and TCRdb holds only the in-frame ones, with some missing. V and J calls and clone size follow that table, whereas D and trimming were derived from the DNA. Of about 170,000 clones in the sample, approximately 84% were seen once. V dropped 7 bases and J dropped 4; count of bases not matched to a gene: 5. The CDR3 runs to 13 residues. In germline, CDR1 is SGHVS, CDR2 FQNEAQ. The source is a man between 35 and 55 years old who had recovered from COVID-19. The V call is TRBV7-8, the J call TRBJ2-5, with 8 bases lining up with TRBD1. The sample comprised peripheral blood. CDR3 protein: CASTTGTGETQYF. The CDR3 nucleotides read TGTGCCAGCACCACCGGGACAGGAGAGACCCAGTACTTC.